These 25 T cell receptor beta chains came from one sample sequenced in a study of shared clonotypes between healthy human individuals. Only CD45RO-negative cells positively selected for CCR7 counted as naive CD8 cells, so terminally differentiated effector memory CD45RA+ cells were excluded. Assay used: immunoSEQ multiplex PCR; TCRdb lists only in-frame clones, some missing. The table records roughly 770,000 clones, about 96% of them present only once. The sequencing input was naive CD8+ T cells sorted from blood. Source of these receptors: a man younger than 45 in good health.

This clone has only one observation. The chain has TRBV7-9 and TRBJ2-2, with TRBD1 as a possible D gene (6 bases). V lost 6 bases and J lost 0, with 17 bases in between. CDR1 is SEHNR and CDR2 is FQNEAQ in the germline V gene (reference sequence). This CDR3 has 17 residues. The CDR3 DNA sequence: TGTGCCAGCAGTTTCCCGAGTAGGACAGCGAACACCGGGGAGCTGTTTTTT. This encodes CASSFPSRTANTGELFF.

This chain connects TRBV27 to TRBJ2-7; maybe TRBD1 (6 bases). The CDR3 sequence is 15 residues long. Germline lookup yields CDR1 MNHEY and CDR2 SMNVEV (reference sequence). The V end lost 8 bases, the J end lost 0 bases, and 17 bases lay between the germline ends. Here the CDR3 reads CASCSRDKGSYEQYF. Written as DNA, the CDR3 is TGTGCCAGCTGTTCCCGGGACAAAGGCTCCTACGAGCAGTACTTC.

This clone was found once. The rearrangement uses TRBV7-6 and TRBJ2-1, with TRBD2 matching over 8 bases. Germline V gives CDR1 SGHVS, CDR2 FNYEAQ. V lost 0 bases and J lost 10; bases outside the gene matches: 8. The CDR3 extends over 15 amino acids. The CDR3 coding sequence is TGTGCCAGCAGCTTAGCCCTTGGGACTAGTGGGGAGCAGTTCTTC. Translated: CASSLALGTSGEQFF.

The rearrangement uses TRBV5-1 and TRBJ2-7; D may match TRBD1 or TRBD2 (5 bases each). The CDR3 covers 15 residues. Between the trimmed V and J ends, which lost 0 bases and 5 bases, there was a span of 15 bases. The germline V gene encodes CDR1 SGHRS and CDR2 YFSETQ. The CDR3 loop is CASSLGPGRENEQYF. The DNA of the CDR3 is TGCGCCAGCAGCTTGGGACCGGGACGCGAAAACGAGCAGTACTTC.

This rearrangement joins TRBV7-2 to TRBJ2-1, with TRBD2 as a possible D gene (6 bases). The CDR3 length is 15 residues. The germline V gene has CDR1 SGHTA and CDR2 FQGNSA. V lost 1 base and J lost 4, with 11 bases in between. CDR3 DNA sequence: TGTGCCAGCAGCTTAGGACTGGGACTTTACAATGAGCAGTTCTTC. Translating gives CASSLGLGLYNEQFF.

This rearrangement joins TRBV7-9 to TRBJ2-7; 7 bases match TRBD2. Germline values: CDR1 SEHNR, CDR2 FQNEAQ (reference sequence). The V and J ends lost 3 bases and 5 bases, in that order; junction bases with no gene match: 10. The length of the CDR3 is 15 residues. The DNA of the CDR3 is TGTGCCAGCAGCTTTGAGGAGGGAGGGCAAGACGAGCAGTACTTC. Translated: CASSFEEGGQDEQYF.

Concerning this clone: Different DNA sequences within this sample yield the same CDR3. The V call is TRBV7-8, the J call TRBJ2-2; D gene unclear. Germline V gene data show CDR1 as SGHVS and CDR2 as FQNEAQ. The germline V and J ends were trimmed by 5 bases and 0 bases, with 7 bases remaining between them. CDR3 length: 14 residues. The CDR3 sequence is CASSPGPNTGELFF. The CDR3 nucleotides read TGTGCCAGCAGCCCAGGACCGAACACCGGGGAGCTGTTTTTT.

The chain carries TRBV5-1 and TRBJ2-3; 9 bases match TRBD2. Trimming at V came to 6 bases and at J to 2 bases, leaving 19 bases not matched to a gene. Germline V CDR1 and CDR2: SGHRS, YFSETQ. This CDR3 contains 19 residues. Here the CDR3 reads CASTPDGLAGPRFTDTQYF. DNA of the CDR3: TGCGCCAGCACCCCGGATGGTCTAGCGGGACCTAGGTTCACAGATACGCAGTATTTT.

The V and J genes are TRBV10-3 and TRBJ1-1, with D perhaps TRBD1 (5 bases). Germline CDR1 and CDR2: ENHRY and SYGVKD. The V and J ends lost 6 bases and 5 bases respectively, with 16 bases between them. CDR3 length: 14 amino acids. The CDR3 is CAIRKDPGGTEAFF. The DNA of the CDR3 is TGTGCCATCAGAAAGGACCCGGGGGGTACTGAAGCTTTCTTT.

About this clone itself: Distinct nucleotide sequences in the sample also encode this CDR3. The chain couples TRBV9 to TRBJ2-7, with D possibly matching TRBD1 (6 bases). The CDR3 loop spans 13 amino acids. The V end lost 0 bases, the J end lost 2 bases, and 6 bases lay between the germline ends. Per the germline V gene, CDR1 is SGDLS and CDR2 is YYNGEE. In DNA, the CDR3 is TGTGCCAGCAGCGTAGGGACAGCCTACGAGCAGTACTTC. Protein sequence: CASSVGTAYEQYF.

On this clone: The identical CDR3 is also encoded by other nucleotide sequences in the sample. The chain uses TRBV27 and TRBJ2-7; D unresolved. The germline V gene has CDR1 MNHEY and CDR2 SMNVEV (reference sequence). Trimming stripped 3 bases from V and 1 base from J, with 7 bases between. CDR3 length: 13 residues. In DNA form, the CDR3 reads TGTGCCAGCAGTTTCGCACAGTCCTACGAGCAGTACTTC. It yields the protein CASSFAQSYEQYF.

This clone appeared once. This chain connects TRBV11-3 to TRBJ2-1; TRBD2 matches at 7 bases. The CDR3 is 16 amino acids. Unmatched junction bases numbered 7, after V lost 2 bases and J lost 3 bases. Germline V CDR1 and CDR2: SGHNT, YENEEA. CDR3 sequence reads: CASSLSAGELYNEQFF. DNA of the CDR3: TGTGCCAGCAGCTTATCGGCGGGAGAGCTCTACAATGAGCAGTTCTTC.

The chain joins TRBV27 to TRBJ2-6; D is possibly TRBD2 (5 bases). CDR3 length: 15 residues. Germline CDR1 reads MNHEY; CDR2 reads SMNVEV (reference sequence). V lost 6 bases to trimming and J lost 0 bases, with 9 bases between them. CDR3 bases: TGTGCCAGCAGCCGGACTTTCTCTGGGGCCAACGTCCTGACTTTC. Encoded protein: CASSRTFSGANVLTF.

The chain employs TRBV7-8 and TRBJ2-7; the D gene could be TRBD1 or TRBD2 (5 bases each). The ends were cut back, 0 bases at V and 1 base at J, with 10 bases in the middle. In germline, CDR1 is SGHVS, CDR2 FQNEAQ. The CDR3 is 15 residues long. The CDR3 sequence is CASSLASWGSYEQYF. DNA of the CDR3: TGTGCCAGCAGCTTAGCCTCCTGGGGGTCCTACGAGCAGTACTTC.

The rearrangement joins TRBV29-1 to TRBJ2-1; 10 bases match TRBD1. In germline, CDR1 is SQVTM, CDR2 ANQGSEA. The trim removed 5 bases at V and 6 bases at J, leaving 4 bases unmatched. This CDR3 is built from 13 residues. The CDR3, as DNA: TGCAGCGTTCCGGACAGGGGGGGCAATGAGCAGTTCTTC. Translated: CSVPDRGGNEQFF.

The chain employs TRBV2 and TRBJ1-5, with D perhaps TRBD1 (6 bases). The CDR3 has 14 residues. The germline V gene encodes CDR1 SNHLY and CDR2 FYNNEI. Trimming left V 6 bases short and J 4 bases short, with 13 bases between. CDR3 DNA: TGTGCCAGCAGAGCGGACAGCCTAAATCAGCCCCAGCATTTT. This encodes CASRADSLNQPQHF.

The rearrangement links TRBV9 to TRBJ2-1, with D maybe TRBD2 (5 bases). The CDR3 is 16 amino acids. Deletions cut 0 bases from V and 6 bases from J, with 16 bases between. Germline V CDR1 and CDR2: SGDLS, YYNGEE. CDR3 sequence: CASSVGRRTRGNEQFF. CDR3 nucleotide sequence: TGTGCCAGCAGCGTAGGGCGACGGACTCGGGGCAATGAGCAGTTCTTC. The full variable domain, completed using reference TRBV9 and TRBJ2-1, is DSGVTQTPKHLITATGQRVTLRCSPRSGDLSVYWYQQSLDQGLQFLIQYYNGEERAKGNILERFSAQQFPDLHSELNLSSLELGDSALYFCASSVGRRTRGNEQFFGPGTRLTVL.

The CDR3 coding sequence is TGTGCCAGTAGTATAGATCTGGGGGCAGGGGGCGTCGATGAGCAGTTCTTC. The encoded protein is CASSIDLGAGGVDEQFF. The rearrangement joins TRBV19 to TRBJ2-1, with 8 bases aligning to TRBD1. In germline, CDR1 is LNHDA, CDR2 SQIVND (reference sequence). The CDR3 has 17 residues. V shed 0 bases and J 8 bases; nucleotides not matched to a gene: 12.

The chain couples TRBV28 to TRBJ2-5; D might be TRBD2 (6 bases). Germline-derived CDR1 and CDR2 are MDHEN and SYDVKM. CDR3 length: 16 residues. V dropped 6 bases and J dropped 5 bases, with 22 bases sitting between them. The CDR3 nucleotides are TGTGCCAGCAGGCGCTCCGGGCGGGAACGGTATGAGACCCAGTACTTC. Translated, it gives CASRRSGRERYETQYF.

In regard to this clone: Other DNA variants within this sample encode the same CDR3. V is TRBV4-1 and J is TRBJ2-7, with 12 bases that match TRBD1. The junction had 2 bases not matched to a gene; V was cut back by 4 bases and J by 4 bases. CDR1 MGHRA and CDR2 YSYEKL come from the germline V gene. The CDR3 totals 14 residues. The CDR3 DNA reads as TGCGCCAGCAGCCCGGGACAGGGGGCTTACGAGCAGTACTTC. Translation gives CASSPGQGAYEQYF.

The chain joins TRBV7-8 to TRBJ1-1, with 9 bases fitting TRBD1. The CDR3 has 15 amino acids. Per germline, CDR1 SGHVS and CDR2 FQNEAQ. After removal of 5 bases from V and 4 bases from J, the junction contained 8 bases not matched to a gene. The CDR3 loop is CASSVSQGAGTEAFF. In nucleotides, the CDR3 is TGTGCCAGCAGCGTATCACAGGGGGCTGGCACTGAAGCTTTCTTT.

CDR3 in DNA: TGTGCCAGCAGCTTAGGGTCCCCTAGTGGCACCGGGGAGCTGTTTTTT. This codes for CASSLGSPSGTGELFF. This chain connects TRBV7-9 to TRBJ2-2; D remains unclear. The V end was cut by 1 base, the J end by 4 bases, with 13 bases between. The CDR3 is 16 residues long. CDR1 and CDR2 from the germline V gene are SEHNR and FQNEAQ (reference sequence). Variable domain in full (rest from reference TRBV7-9 and TRBJ2-2): DTGVSQNPRHKITKRGQNVTFRCDPISEHNRLYWYRQTLGQGPEFLTYFQNEAQLEKSRLLSDRFSAERPKGSFSTLEIQRTEQGDSAMYLCASSLGSPSGTGELFFGEGSRLTVL.

CDR3 nucleotides: TGTGCCAGCAGCCTCGGGACAGGCAATCAGCCCCAGCATTTT. It specifies CASSLGTGNQPQHF. This rearrangement joins TRBV6-5 to TRBJ1-5; the match to TRBD1 covers 7 bases. Germline assignment: CDR1 MNHEY and CDR2 SVGAGI. This CDR3 has 14 residues. The V and J ends lost 6 bases and 2 bases, in that order; junction bases with no gene match: 4.

CDR3: CASSFGTSGSPYYEQYF. The CDR3 DNA reads TGTGCCAGCAGCTTCGGGACTAGCGGATCTCCATACTACGAGCAGTACTTC. V and J are TRBV5-4 and TRBJ2-7, with TRBD2 identical over 11 bases. CDR1 is SGHNT, CDR2 YYREEE, per germline (reference sequence). The trim removed 2 bases at V and 3 bases at J, leaving 10 bases unmatched. The CDR3 is made up of 17 amino acids.

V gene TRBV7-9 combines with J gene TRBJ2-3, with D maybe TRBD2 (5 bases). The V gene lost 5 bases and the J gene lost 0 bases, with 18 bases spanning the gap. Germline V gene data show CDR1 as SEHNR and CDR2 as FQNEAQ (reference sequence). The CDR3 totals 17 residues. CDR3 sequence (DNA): TGTGCCAGCAGCCCCTTCTCGGGTCTAGCTAGCACAGATACGCAGTATTTT. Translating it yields CASSPFSGLASTDTQYF.